The 17 T cell receptor beta chains listed next were all sequenced from one sample in a study of blood T cell repertoires in COVID-19. Assay: immunoSEQ multiplex PCR; the TCRdb copy retains only in-frame clones and omits some. The table lists about 150,000 clones, 85% to 90% of them singletons. The sequenced sample was peripheral blood. These receptors were collected from a woman aged 40 to 50 with acute or convalescent COVID-19.

Only a few counts were recorded for this clone. The gene calls are TRBV6-5 and TRBJ2-7; the match to TRBD1 covers 7 bases. The CDR3 runs 14 residues. Germline-derived CDR1 and CDR2 are MNHEY and SVGAGI. J was trimmed by 0 bases and V by 5 bases; bases with no gene match: 4. CDR3 region: CASSNRGSSYEQYF. CDR3 DNA sequence: TGTGCCAGCAGTAACAGGGGAAGCTCCTACGAGCAGTACTTC.

This sequence joins TRBV11-2 and TRBJ1-1; the D gene is possibly TRBD1 (5 bases). CDR1 is SGHAT and CDR2 is FQNNGV in the germline V gene. The CDR3 spans 14 residues. Trimming pared 5 bases from V and 0 bases from J, leaving 10 bases between. The CDR3 sequence: CASSPRGLNTEAFF. The CDR3 bases are TGTGCCAGCAGCCCCCGGGGGTTGAACACTGAAGCTTTCTTT.

The rearrangement joins TRBV9 to TRBJ1-1; D is perhaps TRBD1 (5 bases). V was trimmed by 0 bases and J by 5 bases, leaving 11 bases between them. The CDR3 has 14 amino acids. CDR1 is SGDLS, CDR2 YYNGEE, per germline. The CDR3 region is CASSVGGGGTEAFF. CDR3 bases: TGTGCCAGCAGCGTAGGTGGGGGAGGAACTGAAGCTTTCTTT.

The chain is built from TRBV3-1 (or the pseudogene TRBV3-2) and TRBJ2-1; 14 bases fit TRBD2. Germline lookup yields CDR1 LGHDT and CDR2 YNNKEL (reference sequence). V shed 3 bases, J shed 8 bases, and the junction held 6 bases outside the gene matches. The CDR3 runs to 16 residues. The CDR3, as DNA: TGTGCCAGCAGCCAGGGAGGGACTAGCGGGGGTTATGAGCAGTTCTTC. Its translation is CASSQGGTSGGYEQFF.

The chain employs TRBV19 and TRBJ1-4; unclear D gene. The germline V gene encodes CDR1 LNHDA and CDR2 SQIVND (reference sequence). Trimming removed 5 bases from V and 6 bases from J, with 10 bases in between. The CDR3 consists of 13 residues. CDR3 region: CASSFNRDEKLFF. For the CDR3, the DNA is TGTGCCAGTAGTTTCAACAGAGATGAAAAACTGTTTTTT.

The genes are TRBV28 and TRBJ2-5, with 7 bases that match TRBD1. The ends lost 5 bases at V and 6 bases at J; junction bases unmatched: 12. Germline assignment: CDR1 MDHEN and CDR2 SYDVKM. CDR3 size: 15 residues. Here the CDR3 reads CASSQLTGDEKTQYF. CDR3 in DNA: TGTGCCAGCAGTCAACTCACAGGGGATGAGAAGACCCAGTACTTC.

The chain uses TRBV5-8 and TRBJ2-5, with TRBD1 matching 11 bases. The J segment lost 4 bases and the V segment lost 4 bases, leaving 6 bases of the junction unmatched. CDR1 SGHTS and CDR2 YDEGEE come from the germline V gene. This CDR3 has 15 amino acids. The CDR3 sequence is CASSNGQGAGETQYF. CDR3 coding DNA: TGTGCCAGCAGCAATGGACAGGGGGCGGGAGAGACCCAGTACTTC.

The genes are TRBV20-1 and TRBJ2-1; D unresolved. Germline-derived CDR1 and CDR2 are DFQATT and SNEGSKA (reference sequence). V was clipped by 5 bases and J by 5 bases, with 4 bases between them. This CDR3 has 10 residues. The CDR3: CSALDNEQFF. The CDR3 DNA sequence: TGCAGTGCTTTAGACAATGAGCAGTTCTTC.

A remark on this clone: This CDR3 is also generated by other DNA sequences in the sample. V is TRBV12-3 or TRBV12-4 and J is TRBJ1-2; TRBD1 is a possible D gene (5 bases). V lost 3 bases and J lost 7, with 9 bases in between. The CDR3 runs 12 residues. This CDR3 is CASSLSGFGYTF. Written as DNA, the CDR3 is TGTGCCAGCAGTTTGTCAGGGTTTGGCTACACCTTC.

This clone appeared a single time. J is TRBJ2-7 and V is TRBV9; D may be TRBD1 (6 bases). This CDR3 is 15 amino acids long. Germline assignment: CDR1 SGDLS and CDR2 YYNGEE. V lost 0 bases, J lost 7 bases, and 17 bases lay in between. In DNA, the CDR3 is TGTGCCAGCAGCGTAGGCACAGGGTGGTCCGGGGAGCAGTACTTC. Translating it yields CASSVGTGWSGEQYF. The full variable domain, rest sourced from reference TRBV9 and TRBJ2-7, is DSGVTQTPKHLITATGQRVTLRCSPRSGDLSVYWYQQSLDQGLQFLIQYYNGEERAKGNILERFSAQQFPDLHSELNLSSLELGDSALYFCASSVGTGWSGEQYFGPGTRLTVT.

This sequence joins TRBV2 and TRBJ2-3, with 10 positions matching TRBD2. J was trimmed by 4 bases and V by 4 bases; bases with no gene match: 8. Per germline, CDR1 SNHLY and CDR2 FYNNEI. The CDR3 loop spans 16 amino acids. Here the CDR3 reads CASSAVAGGNADTQYF. The CDR3 DNA is TGTGCCAGCAGTGCGGTAGCGGGGGGTAACGCAGATACGCAGTATTTT.

The CDR3 protein is CASSLVLAGGNPYEQYF. CDR3 DNA: TGTGCCAGCAGCTTGGTACTAGCGGGAGGCAACCCCTACGAGCAGTACTTC. The chain uses TRBV7-8 and TRBJ2-7; TRBD2 agrees at 12 bases. The CDR3 is 17 amino acids. Germline CDR1 and CDR2: SGHVS and FQNEAQ. V trimming: 3 bases; J trimming: 2 bases; junction bases outside the gene matches: 8.

This chain links TRBV28 with TRBJ1-1; possible D gene TRBD1, 6 bases. Germline CDR1 is MDHEN and CDR2 is SYDVKM. The CDR3 is made up of 14 amino acids. The V end was cut by 5 bases, the J end by 4 bases, with 14 bases between. The CDR3 reads CASSARQAGTEAFF. The CDR3 DNA is TGTGCCAGCAGTGCTAGACAGGCGGGCACTGAAGCTTTCTTT.

The genes are TRBV27 and TRBJ2-7; D may be TRBD2 (6 bases). The CDR3 runs 16 residues. Germline V gives CDR1 MNHEY, CDR2 SMNVEV (reference sequence). Trimming pared 2 bases from V and 1 base from J, leaving 15 bases between. The CDR3 spells CASSLVGGMRSYEQYF. DNA for the CDR3: TGTGCCAGCAGTTTAGTAGGCGGGATGAGGTCCTACGAGCAGTACTTC.

The V gene is TRBV5-1, the J gene TRBJ2-3, with no clear D. Germline CDR1 is SGHRS and CDR2 is YFSETQ. This CDR3 has 12 amino acids. Between the trimmed V and J ends, which lost 3 bases and 2 bases, there was a span of 4 bases. The CDR3 reads CASSYLTDTQYF. CDR3 sequence (DNA): TGCGCCAGCAGCTATCTCACAGATACGCAGTATTTT.

V and J are TRBV21-1 and TRBJ2-7; TRBD2 is the table's D call and was not checked against the DNA. TRBV21-1 is marked as a pseudogene. The CDR3 extends over 16 amino acids. The CDR3 loop is CASSKESSGFAYEQYF. CDR3 coding DNA: TGTGCCAGCAGCAAAGAGTCTAGCGGTTTCGCCTACGAGCAGTACTTC.

The rearrangement links TRBV5-1 to TRBJ2-7; 9 positions agree with TRBD1. Trimming took 5 bases from V and 3 from J; bases not matched to a gene: 3. Per germline, CDR1 SGHRS and CDR2 YFSETQ. The CDR3 is made up of 13 amino acids. CDR3 sequence: CASRGTGIYEQYF. Written as DNA, the CDR3 is TGCGCCAGCAGGGGGACAGGGATCTACGAGCAGTACTTC. The full variable domain, with the rest looked up from reference TRBV5-1 and TRBJ2-7, is KAGVTQTPRYLIKTRGQQVTLSCSPISGHRSVSWYQQTPGQGLQFLFEYFSETQRNKGNFPGRFSGRQFSNSRSEMNVSTLELGDSALYLCASRGTGIYEQYFGPGTRLTVT.